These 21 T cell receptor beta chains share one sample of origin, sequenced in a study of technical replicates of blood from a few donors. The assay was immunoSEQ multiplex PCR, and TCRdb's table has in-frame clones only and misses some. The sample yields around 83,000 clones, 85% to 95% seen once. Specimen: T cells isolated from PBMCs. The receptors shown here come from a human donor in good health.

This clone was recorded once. The CDR3 sequence is CASSPRGASYNEQFF. The CDR3 DNA reads TGTGCCAGCAGCCCTCGGGGGGCCTCCTACAATGAGCAGTTCTTC. J is TRBJ2-1 and V is TRBV28, with a weak D call TRBD2 (7 bases). V gave up 6 bases and J gave up 0 bases, with 12 bases separating them. The germline V gene encodes CDR1 MDHEN and CDR2 SYDVKM. This CDR3 comprises 15 residues. Full variable domain (missing parts from reference TRBV28 and TRBJ2-1): DVKVTQSSRYLVKRTGEKVFLECVQDMDHENMFWYRQDPGLGLRLIYFSYDVKMKEKGDIPEGYSVSREKKERFSLILESASTNQTSMYLCASSPRGASYNEQFFGPGTRLTVL.

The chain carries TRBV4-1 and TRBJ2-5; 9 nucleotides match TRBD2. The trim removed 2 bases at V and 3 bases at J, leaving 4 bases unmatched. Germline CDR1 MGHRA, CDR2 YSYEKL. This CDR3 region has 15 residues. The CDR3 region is CASSQLGLAEETQYF. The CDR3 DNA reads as TGCGCCAGCAGCCAACTGGGACTAGCAGAAGAGACCCAGTACTTC.

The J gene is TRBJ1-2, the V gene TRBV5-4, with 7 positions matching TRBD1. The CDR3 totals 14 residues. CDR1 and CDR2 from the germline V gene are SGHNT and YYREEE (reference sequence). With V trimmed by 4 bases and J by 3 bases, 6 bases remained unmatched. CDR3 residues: CASSQGQRDYGYTF. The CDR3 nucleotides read TGTGCCAGCAGCCAGGGACAGAGAGACTATGGCTACACCTTC. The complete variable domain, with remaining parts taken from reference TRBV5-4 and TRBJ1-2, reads ETGVTQSPTHLIKTRGQQVTLRCSSQSGHNTVSWYQQALGQGPQFIFQYYREEENGRGNFPPRFSGLQFPNYSSELNVNALELDDSALYLCASSQGQRDYGYTFGSGTRLTVV.

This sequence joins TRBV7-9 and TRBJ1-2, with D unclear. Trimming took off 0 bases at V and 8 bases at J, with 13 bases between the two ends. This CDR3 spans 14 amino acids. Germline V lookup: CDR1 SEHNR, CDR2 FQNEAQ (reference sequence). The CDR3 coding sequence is TGTGCCAGCAGCTTAGCCCTAGAGGGAGGAGGCTACACCTTC. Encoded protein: CASSLALEGGGYTF.

The CDR3: CATSRAGGGASSYEQYF. CDR3 nucleotides: TGTGCCACCAGCAGAGCCGGAGGAGGGGCGAGCTCCTACGAGCAGTACTTC. The rearrangement links TRBV15 to TRBJ2-7; D perhaps matches TRBD2 (6 bases). Germline CDR1 and CDR2: LNHNV and YYDKDF (reference sequence). This CDR3 contains 17 residues. The germline V and J ends were trimmed by 1 base and 0 bases, with 16 bases remaining between them.

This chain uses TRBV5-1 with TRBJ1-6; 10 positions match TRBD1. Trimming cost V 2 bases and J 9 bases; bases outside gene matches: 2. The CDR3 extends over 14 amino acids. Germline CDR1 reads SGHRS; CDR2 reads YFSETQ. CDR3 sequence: CASSLGTGASPLHF. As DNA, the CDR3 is TGCGCCAGCAGCTTAGGGACAGGGGCTTCACCCCTCCACTTT. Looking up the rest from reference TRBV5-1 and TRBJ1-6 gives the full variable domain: KAGVTQTPRYLIKTRGQQVTLSCSPISGHRSVSWYQQTPGQGLQFLFEYFSETQRNKGNFPGRFSGRQFSNSRSEMNVSTLELGDSALYLCASSLGTGASPLHFGNGTRLTVT.

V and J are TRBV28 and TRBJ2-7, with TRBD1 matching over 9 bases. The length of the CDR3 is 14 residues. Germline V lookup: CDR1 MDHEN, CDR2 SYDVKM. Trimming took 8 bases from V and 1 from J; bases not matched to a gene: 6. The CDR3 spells CASEKGTGSYEQYF. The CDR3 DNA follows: TGTGCCAGCGAAAAGGGGACAGGGTCCTACGAGCAGTACTTC.

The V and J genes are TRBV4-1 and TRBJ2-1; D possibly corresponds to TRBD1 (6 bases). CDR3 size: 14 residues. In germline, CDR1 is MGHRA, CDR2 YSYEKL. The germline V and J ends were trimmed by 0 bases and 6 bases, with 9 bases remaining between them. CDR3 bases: TGCGCCAGCAGCCAAGATCACAGGGTCAATGAGCAGTTCTTC. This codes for CASSQDHRVNEQFF.

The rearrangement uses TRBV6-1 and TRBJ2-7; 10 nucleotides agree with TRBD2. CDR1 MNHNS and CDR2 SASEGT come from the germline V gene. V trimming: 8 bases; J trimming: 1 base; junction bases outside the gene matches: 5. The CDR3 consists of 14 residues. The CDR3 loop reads CASLLAGPSYEQYF. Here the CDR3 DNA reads TGTGCCAGCTTACTAGCGGGACCTTCCTACGAGCAGTACTTC.

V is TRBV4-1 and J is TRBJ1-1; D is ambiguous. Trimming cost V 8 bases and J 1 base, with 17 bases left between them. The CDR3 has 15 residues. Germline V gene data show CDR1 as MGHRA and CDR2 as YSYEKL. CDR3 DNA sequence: TGCGCCAGCGGTCACAGTGCGTCCAGGAACACTGAAGCTTTCTTT. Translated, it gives CASGHSASRNTEAFF.

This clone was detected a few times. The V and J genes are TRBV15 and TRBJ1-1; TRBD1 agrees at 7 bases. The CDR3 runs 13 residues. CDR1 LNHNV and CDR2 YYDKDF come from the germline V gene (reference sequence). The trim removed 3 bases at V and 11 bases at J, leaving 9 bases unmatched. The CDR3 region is CATSRDLTGRAFF. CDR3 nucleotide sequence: TGTGCCACCAGCAGGGACCTGACAGGGAGGGCTTTCTTT.

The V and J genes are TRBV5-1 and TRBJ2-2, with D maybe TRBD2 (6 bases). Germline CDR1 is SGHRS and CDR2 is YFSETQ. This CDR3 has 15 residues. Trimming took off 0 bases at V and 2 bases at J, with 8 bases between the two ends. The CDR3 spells CASSLAEGNTGELFF. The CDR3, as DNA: TGCGCCAGCAGCTTGGCGGAGGGTAACACCGGGGAGCTGTTTTTT.

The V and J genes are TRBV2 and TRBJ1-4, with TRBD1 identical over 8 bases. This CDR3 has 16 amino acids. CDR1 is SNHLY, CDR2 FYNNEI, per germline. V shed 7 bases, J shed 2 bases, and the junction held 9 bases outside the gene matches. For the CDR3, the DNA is TGTGCCAGCATGCAGGGGGCGCTAAGGACTAATGAAAAACTGTTTTTT. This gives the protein CASMQGALRTNEKLFF.

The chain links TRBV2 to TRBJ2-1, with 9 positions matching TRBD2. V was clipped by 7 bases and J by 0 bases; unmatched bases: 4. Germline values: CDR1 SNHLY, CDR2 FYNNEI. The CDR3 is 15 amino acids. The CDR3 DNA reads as TGTGCCAGCAAAAGCGGGGGGAGCTCCTACAATGAGCAGTTCTTC. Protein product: CASKSGGSSYNEQFF.

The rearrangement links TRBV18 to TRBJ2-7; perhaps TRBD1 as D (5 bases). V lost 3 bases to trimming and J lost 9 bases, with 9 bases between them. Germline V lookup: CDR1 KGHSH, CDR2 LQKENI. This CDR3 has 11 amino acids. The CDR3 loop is CASSPGAGQYF. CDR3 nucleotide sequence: TGTGCCAGCTCACCTGGGGCAGGGCAGTACTTC.

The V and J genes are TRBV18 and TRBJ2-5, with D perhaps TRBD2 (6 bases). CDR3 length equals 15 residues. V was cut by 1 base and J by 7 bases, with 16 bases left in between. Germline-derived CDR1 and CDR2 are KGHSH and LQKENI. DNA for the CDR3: TGTGCCAGCTCACCACGTGCCGGGGGTTTTGGGACCCAGTACTTC. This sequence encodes CASSPRAGGFGTQYF.

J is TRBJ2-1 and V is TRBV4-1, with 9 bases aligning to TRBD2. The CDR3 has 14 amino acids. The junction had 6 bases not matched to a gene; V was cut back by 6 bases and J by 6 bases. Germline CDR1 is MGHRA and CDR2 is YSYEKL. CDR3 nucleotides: TGCGCCAGCAGACTAGCGGGCGAAATCAATGAGCAGTTCTTC. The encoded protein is CASRLAGEINEQFF.

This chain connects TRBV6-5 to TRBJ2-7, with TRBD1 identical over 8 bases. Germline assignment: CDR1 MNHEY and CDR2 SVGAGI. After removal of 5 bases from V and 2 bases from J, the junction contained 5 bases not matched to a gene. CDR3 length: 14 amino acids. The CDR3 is CASSHGQGTYEQYF. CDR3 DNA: TGTGCCAGCAGTCACGGACAGGGTACCTACGAGCAGTACTTC.

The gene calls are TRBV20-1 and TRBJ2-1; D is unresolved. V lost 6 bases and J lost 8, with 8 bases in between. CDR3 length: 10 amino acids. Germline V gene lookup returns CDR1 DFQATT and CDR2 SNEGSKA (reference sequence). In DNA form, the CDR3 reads TGCAGTGCCGAGAGGCATGAGCAGTTCTTC. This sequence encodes CSAERHEQFF.

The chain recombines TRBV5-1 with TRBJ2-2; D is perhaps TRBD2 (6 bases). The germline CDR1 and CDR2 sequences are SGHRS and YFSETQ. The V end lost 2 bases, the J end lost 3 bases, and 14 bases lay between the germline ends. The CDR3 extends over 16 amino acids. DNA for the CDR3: TGCGCCAGCAGCTTCGGGGGATGGACTTACACCGGGGAGCTGTTTTTT. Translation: CASSFGGWTYTGELFF.

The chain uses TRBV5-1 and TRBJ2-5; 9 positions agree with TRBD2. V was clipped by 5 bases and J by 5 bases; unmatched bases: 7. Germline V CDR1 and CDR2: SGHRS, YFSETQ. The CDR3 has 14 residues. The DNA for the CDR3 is TGCGCCAGCAGAACGGCGGGGGGGCCCGAGACCCAGTACTTC. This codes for CASRTAGGPETQYF.